This record looks at one TCR beta chain sequence and its context. Antigen unknown. This entry comes from a study of shared clonotypes between healthy human individuals. There are 16 residues in the CDR3. With 0 bases clipped from V and 8 bases from J, the junction kept 11 bases outside the gene matches. Germline lookup yields CDR1 SGHAT and CDR2 FQNNGV. Per the original data handling: Filtering differed because ImmunoSEQ produced junction-only sequences that carried no quality scores. TCRdb keeps only in-frame clones here, not all; method: immunoSEQ multiplex PCR. The DNA was the basis for D and trimming; V, J and clone size are from that table. The sample carries 90,000 to 120,000 clones, 68% recorded once. Findings of the study overall: The naive CD4 repertoires of several donors were compared, and around 5.1% of clonotypes were shared.

Material: memory CD8+ T cells sorted from blood. Subset described: CD45RO+ cells pooled with CCR7-negative TemRA cells. The receptor was isolated from a woman aged 25 to 39 in good health. V and J are TRBV11-2 and TRBJ1-2; 8 nucleotides match TRBD1. The CDR3 region is CASSLDPGQGLQGYTF. The DNA of the CDR3 is TGTGCCAGCAGCTTAGATCCTGGACAGGGACTACAGGGCTACACCTTC.